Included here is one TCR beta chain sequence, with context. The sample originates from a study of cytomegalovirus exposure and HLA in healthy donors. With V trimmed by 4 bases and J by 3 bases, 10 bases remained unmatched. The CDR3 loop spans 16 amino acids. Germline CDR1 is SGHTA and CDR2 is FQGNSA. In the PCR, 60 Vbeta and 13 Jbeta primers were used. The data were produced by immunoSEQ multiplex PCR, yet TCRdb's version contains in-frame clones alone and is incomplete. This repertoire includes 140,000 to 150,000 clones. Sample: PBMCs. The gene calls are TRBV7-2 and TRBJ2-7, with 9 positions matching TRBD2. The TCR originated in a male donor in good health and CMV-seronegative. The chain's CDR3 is CASSSHSGRKNYEQYF. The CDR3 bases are TGTGCCAGCAGCTCCCATAGCGGGAGAAAAAACTACGAGCAGTACTTC.